Listed below are T cell receptor beta chains from one sample, sequenced in a study of blood T cells in healthy people across ages. TCRdb reanalysed the 5' RACE reads using MiXCR and keeps one entry per CDR3 protein. The sample lists about 1.6 million distinct CDR3 sequences, roughly 30% occurring once. Sequenced input: blood. These receptors all stem from a woman aged 25-40 years in good health. CDR3s include the opening cysteine and the closing phenylalanine or tryptophan. A D gene is named only where the DNA matches it firmly. Rows give clone size only sometimes, using once, few, many, or a class for an expanded clone.

J gene: TRBJ1-1
V gene: TRBV10-3
D gene: TRBD1
clone size: NA
CDR3 length: 13
CDR3 DNA: TGTGCCATCACCTCGGGACAGTCCACTGAAGCTTTCTTT
CDR3 protein: CAITSGQSTEAFF

J gene: TRBJ2-7
V gene: TRBV12-3/TRBV12-4
D gene: NA
clone size: many
CDR3 length: 15
CDR3 DNA: TGTGCCAGCAGTTCCCTTGTGGGCTACAACTACGAGCAGTACTTC
CDR3 protein: CASSSLVGYNYEQYF

J gene: TRBJ2-1
V gene: TRBV15
D gene: NA
clone size: few
CDR3 length: 17
CDR3 DNA: TGTGCCACCAGCAGAGCCGGGGGGACAGGACCCCGAAATGAGCAGTTCTTC
CDR3 protein: CATSRAGGTGPRNEQFF

J gene: TRBJ2-3
V gene: TRBV6-1
D gene: NA
clone size: NA
CDR3 length: 13
CDR3 DNA: TGTGCCAGCACTAACGCGGGCACAGATACGCAGTATTTT
CDR3 protein: CASTNAGTDTQYF

J gene: TRBJ1-5
V gene: TRBV10-3
D gene: NA
clone size: few
CDR3 length: 13
CDR3 DNA: TGTGCCGGCGGCGGGGGGCGAGGTCAGCCCCAGCATTTT
CDR3 protein: CAGGGGRGQPQHF

J gene: TRBJ2-3
V gene: TRBV10-3
D gene: NA
clone size: many
CDR3 length: 14
CDR3 DNA: TGTGCCATCAGTCAGGGGGGGCGAGGGGATACGCAGTATTTT
CDR3 protein: CAISQGGRGDTQYF

J gene: TRBJ1-2
V gene: TRBV30
D gene: NA
clone size: NA
CDR3 length: 12
CDR3 DNA: TGTGCCGCCTCCGAGGTCGACTATGGCTACACCTTC
CDR3 protein: CAASEVDYGYTF

J gene: TRBJ2-3
V gene: TRBV11-2
D gene: NA
clone size: few
CDR3 length: 18
CDR3 DNA: TGTGCCAGCAGCCTCAGGGGGGTGGCTAGCGGTGTTGCAGATACGCAGTATTTT
CDR3 protein: CASSLRGVASGVADTQYF

J gene: TRBJ1-4
V gene: TRBV19
D gene: NA
clone size: NA
CDR3 length: 15
CDR3 DNA: TGTGCCAGTAGAAGTATGGGAGCAACTAATGAAAAACTGTTTTTT
CDR3 protein: CASRSMGATNEKLFF

J gene: TRBJ2-1
V gene: TRBV4-2
D gene: NA
clone size: few
CDR3 length: 18
CDR3 DNA: TGTGCCAGCAGCCAATGGGCCCCTTCCGAGCCCTCCTACAATGAGCAGTTCTTC
CDR3 protein: CASSQWAPSEPSYNEQFF

J gene: TRBJ2-1
V gene: TRBV20-1
D gene: TRBD2
clone size: NA
CDR3 length: 14
CDR3 DNA: TGCAGTGGGTGCCCTAGCGGGGTCTACAATGAGCAGTTCTTC
CDR3 protein: CSGCPSGVYNEQFF

J gene: TRBJ2-7
V gene: TRBV15
D gene: NA
clone size: few
CDR3 length: 13
CDR3 DNA: TGTGCCACCAGCAGAGCCGACAGGTACGAGCAGTACTTC
CDR3 protein: CATSRADRYEQYF

J gene: TRBJ1-2
V gene: TRBV5-6
D gene: NA
clone size: NA
CDR3 length: 16
CDR3 DNA: TGTGCCAGCAGCTCCCCAGCAACTCTATATCGCTATGGCTACACCTTC
CDR3 protein: CASSSPATLYRYGYTF

J gene: TRBJ2-1
V gene: TRBV18
D gene: NA
clone size: NA
CDR3 length: 13
CDR3 DNA: TGTGCCAGCTCACCACTAGTCTACGATGAGCAGTTCTTC
CDR3 protein: CASSPLVYDEQFF

J gene: TRBJ2-3
V gene: TRBV7-2
D gene: NA
clone size: once
CDR3 length: 17
CDR3 DNA: TGTGCCAGCAGCCTACTCTTCGGGACACAAAGCACAGATACGCAGTATTTT
CDR3 protein: CASSLLFGTQSTDTQYF

J gene: TRBJ2-3
V gene: TRBV20-1
D gene: TRBD2
clone size: few
CDR3 length: 13
CDR3 DNA: TGCAGTGCGGGGGGAGGGTCTTGGAGTACGCAGTATTTT
CDR3 protein: CSAGGGSWSTQYF

J gene: TRBJ1-4
V gene: TRBV5-1
D gene: TRBD1
clone size: few
CDR3 length: 14
CDR3 DNA: TGCGCCAGCAGTTCCGGGACAGAACGCGAAAAACTGTTTTTT
CDR3 protein: CASSSGTEREKLFF

J gene: TRBJ2-7
V gene: TRBV3-1
D gene: NA
clone size: few
CDR3 length: 13
CDR3 DNA: TGTGCCAGCAGCCAAGCCGTCCGTTCCGAGCAGTACTTC
CDR3 protein: CASSQAVRSEQYF

J gene: TRBJ2-1
V gene: TRBV11-3
D gene: NA
clone size: NA
CDR3 length: 13
CDR3 DNA: TGTGCCAGCAGCTTAGATAGGGGGTATGAGCAGTTCTTC
CDR3 protein: CASSLDRGYEQFF

J gene: TRBJ2-7
V gene: TRBV29-1
D gene: TRBD1
clone size: many
CDR3 length: 15
CDR3 DNA: TGCAGCGTTGAAGATCCGGGGACAGAAAGTATCGAGCAGTACTTC
CDR3 protein: CSVEDPGTESIEQYF

J gene: TRBJ2-1
V gene: TRBV9
D gene: NA
clone size: few
CDR3 length: 15
CDR3 DNA: TGTGCCAGCAGCGAGGGATTCGGGCTCGACAATGAGCAGTTCTTC
CDR3 protein: CASSEGFGLDNEQFF

J gene: TRBJ2-7
V gene: TRBV12-3/TRBV12-4
D gene: NA
clone size: NA
CDR3 length: 13
CDR3 DNA: TGTGCCAGCAGTTGGGGCAGATTCTACGAGCACTACTTC
CDR3 protein: CASSWGRFYEHYF

J gene: TRBJ2-5
V gene: TRBV7-2
D gene: NA
clone size: NA
CDR3 length: 14
CDR3 DNA: TGTGCCAGCTGCTTAGGGGGAGGAGGAGAGACCCAGTACTTC
CDR3 protein: CASCLGGGGETQYF

J gene: TRBJ2-7
V gene: TRBV20-1
D gene: NA
clone size: NA
CDR3 length: 13
CDR3 DNA: TGCAGTGCCCCGACAGGGGAGGGCTACGAGCAGTACTTC
CDR3 protein: CSAPTGEGYEQYF

J gene: TRBJ2-5
V gene: TRBV5-1
D gene: TRBD2
clone size: NA
CDR3 length: 15
CDR3 DNA: TGCGCCAGCAGCTTTCGGGGGGTCACCCAAGAGACCCAGTACTTC
CDR3 protein: CASSFRGVTQETQYF

J gene: TRBJ2-7
V gene: TRBV5-1
D gene: NA
clone size: NA
CDR3 length: 14
CDR3 DNA: TGCGCCAGCCGTGCACGGTTTGCGGGCTACGAGCAGTACTTC
CDR3 protein: CASRARFAGYEQYF